Presented here are 29 T cell receptor beta chains from one specimen sequenced in a study of cytomegalovirus exposure and HLA in healthy donors. This PCR relied on a set of 60 Vbeta primers and 13 Jbeta primers. Libraries were prepared by immunoSEQ multiplex PCR; TCRdb keeps only in-frame clonotypes and omits some of them. This table has around 180,000 clones, approximately 84% appearing once. The specimen sequenced was PBMCs. Every receptor here comes from a boy aged 5-17 years in good health and CMV-seronegative.

The chain couples TRBV27 to TRBJ1-6, with 11 bases fitting TRBD1. Germline trimming cut 4 bases from V and 8 bases from J; bases unmatched to any gene: 10. Germline lookup yields CDR1 MNHEY and CDR2 SMNVEV (reference sequence). The CDR3 extends over 17 amino acids. The CDR3 reads CASSSLLGQGADSPLHF. For the CDR3, the DNA is TGTGCCAGCAGTTCCTTACTTGGACAGGGGGCTGATTCACCCCTCCACTTT.

This sequence joins TRBV11-1 and TRBJ1-1; 8 bases agree with TRBD1. CDR1 is SGHAT and CDR2 is FQDESV in the germline V gene (reference sequence). The CDR3 is 16 residues long. The V segment lost 5 bases and the J segment 0 bases; nucleotides outside the gene matches: 8. CDR3 loop: CASSPGQEFMNTEAFF. CDR3 in DNA: TGTGCCAGCAGCCCGGGACAGGAGTTCATGAACACTGAAGCTTTCTTT. Drawing the rest from reference TRBV11-1 and TRBJ1-1, the complete variable domain is EAEVAQSPRYKITEKSQAVAFWCDPISGHATLYWYRQILGQGPELLVQFQDESVVDDSQLPKDRFSAERLKGVDSTLKIQPAELGDSAMYLCASSPGQEFMNTEAFFGQGTRLTVV.

The chain joins TRBV6-5 to TRBJ1-2, with TRBD1 matching 7 bases. V shed 0 bases, J shed 7 bases, and the junction held 8 bases outside the gene matches. Germline assignment: CDR1 MNHEY and CDR2 SVGAGI. The CDR3 runs 15 residues. CDR3 protein: CASSYSLWGQSGYTF. The CDR3 coding sequence is TGTGCCAGCAGTTACTCTCTTTGGGGACAGTCTGGCTACACCTTC.

The chain carries TRBV27 and TRBJ2-2; D unclear. CDR3 length: 13 residues. Germline lookup yields CDR1 MNHEY and CDR2 SMNVEV (reference sequence). V lost 3 bases, J lost 6 bases, and 8 bases lay in between. The CDR3 DNA sequence: TGTGCCAGCAGTTTTAGCCCCTCCGGGGAGCTGTTTTTT. Amino acids: CASSFSPSGELFF.

The rearrangement links TRBV9 to TRBJ2-1, with D possibly being TRBD1 (5 bases). The V end lost 0 bases, the J end lost 7 bases, and 14 bases lay between the germline ends. The CDR3 contains 15 residues. The germline V gene has CDR1 SGDLS and CDR2 YYNGEE. Here the CDR3 DNA reads TGTGCCAGCAGCGTAGAGGGGTCCGCTAGGAATGAGCAGTTCTTC. Protein: CASSVEGSARNEQFF.

With respect to this clone: Germline and junction disagree at one end, which may indicate a read error. The rearrangement uses TRBV7-9 and TRBJ2-7; a weak D match, TRBD2 (6 bases). This CDR3 region has 17 residues. Germline CDR1 reads SEHNR; CDR2 reads FQNEAQ (reference sequence). Here the CDR3 DNA reads TGTTCCAGCAGCTTATCGCTCCGGGCCCCGGGGGACTACGAGCAGTACTTC. Translation gives CSSSLSLRAPGDYEQYF.

The chain is built from TRBV30 and TRBJ2-1, with D perhaps matching TRBD2 (5 bases). Between the trimmed V and J ends, which lost 3 bases and 8 bases, there was a span of 20 bases. The CDR3 has 15 amino acids. In germline, CDR1 is GTSNPN, CDR2 SVGIG (reference sequence). CDR3 sequence: CAWREVGPVIDEQFF. CDR3 nucleotide sequence: TGTGCCTGGAGGGAGGTGGGCCCGGTAATCGATGAGCAGTTCTTC.

The chain uses TRBV19 and TRBJ1-6; 10 nucleotides agree with TRBD1. V lost 5 bases and J lost 7; bases outside the gene matches: 2. The germline V gene has CDR1 LNHDA and CDR2 SQIVND (reference sequence). The CDR3 contains 14 residues. CDR3 nucleotide sequence: TGTGCCAGTAGTCGACAGGGGGCAAATTCACCCCTCCACTTT. Encoded protein: CASSRQGANSPLHF. Drawing the rest from reference TRBV19 and TRBJ1-6, the complete variable domain is DGGITQSPKYLFRKEGQNVTLSCEQNLNHDAMYWYRQDPGQGLRLIYYSQIVNDFQKGDIAEGYSVSREKKESFPLTVTSAQKNPTAFYLCASSRQGANSPLHFGNGTRLTVT.

This clone showed up just once. The chain is built from TRBV20-1 and TRBJ2-7; D not resolved. Germline V lookup: CDR1 DFQATT, CDR2 SNEGSKA (reference sequence). This CDR3 contains 11 residues. V lost 6 bases to trimming and J lost 2 bases, with 8 bases between them. CDR3 nucleotides: TGCAGTGCGTATTTCCCCTACGAGCAGTACTTC. Protein product: CSAYFPYEQYF.

The chain is built from TRBV28 and TRBJ1-1; D is ambiguous. The germline V gene encodes CDR1 MDHEN and CDR2 SYDVKM. This CDR3 region has 14 residues. V lost 5 bases to trimming and J lost 5 bases, with 15 bases between them. The CDR3 DNA sequence: TGTGCCAGCAGTGTCTACAGCTCCGTTACTGAAGCTTTCTTT. Translated, it gives CASSVYSSVTEAFF.

The gene calls are TRBV7-2 and TRBJ2-6, with D unresolved. Germline V lookup: CDR1 SGHTA, CDR2 FQGNSA. The ends were cut back, 3 bases at V and 0 bases at J, with 9 bases in the middle. CDR3 length: 16 amino acids. CDR3 residues: CASSFSGGSGANVLTF. In nucleotides, the CDR3 is TGTGCCAGCAGCTTTTCCGGCGGCTCTGGGGCCAACGTCCTGACTTTC.

The rearrangement links TRBV5-6 to TRBJ2-7; D may be TRBD2 (5 bases). This CDR3 spans 19 amino acids. V lost 2 bases and J lost 6, with 30 bases in between. Germline V gene data show CDR1 as SGHDT and CDR2 as YYEEEE. The DNA for the CDR3 is TGTGCCAGCAGCTTATCTCGCGCGAGGCTGTTCAAGAATACTAGCGAGCAGTACTTC. Translated: CASSLSRARLFKNTSEQYF.

The chain joins TRBV10-3 to TRBJ1-1; no reliable D call. Germline lookup yields CDR1 ENHRY and CDR2 SYGVKD. The V gene lost 7 bases and the J gene lost 1 base, with 16 bases spanning the gap. This CDR3 has 15 amino acids. The DNA for the CDR3 is TGTGCCATCACCCCTGGGAGGGCCCAGAACACTGAAGCTTTCTTT. Encoded protein: CAITPGRAQNTEAFF.

The chain carries TRBV9 and TRBJ1-6, with TRBD1 as a possible D gene (5 bases). Germline assignment: CDR1 SGDLS and CDR2 YYNGEE. V was pared by 3 bases and J by 9 bases, with 10 bases between. This CDR3 is built from 13 residues. The CDR3 protein is CASSGGGPSPLHF. DNA of the CDR3: TGTGCCAGCAGCGGGGGGGGTCCTTCACCCCTCCACTTT.

The chain employs TRBV5-1 and TRBJ2-1; no firm D call. Trimming pared 3 bases from V and 0 bases from J, leaving 19 bases between. Germline V lookup: CDR1 SGHRS, CDR2 YFSETQ. This CDR3 has 18 residues. Here the CDR3 reads CASSSPLGPFSSYNEQFF. CDR3 in DNA: TGCGCCAGCAGCTCACCACTGGGCCCATTTAGCTCCTACAATGAGCAGTTCTTC.

The chain links TRBV7-2 to TRBJ1-1; TRBD1 matches 11 bases. V dropped 5 bases and J dropped 0; count of bases not matched to a gene: 8. This CDR3 is built from 17 residues. CDR1 is SGHTA, CDR2 FQGNSA, per germline. Here the CDR3 reads CASSPTRTGGMNTEAFF. The CDR3 DNA reads as TGTGCCAGCAGCCCAACCCGGACAGGGGGCATGAACACTGAAGCTTTCTTT. Variable domain in full (rest from reference TRBV7-2 and TRBJ1-1): GAGVSQSPSNKVTEKGKDVELRCDPISGHTALYWYRQSLGQGLEFLIYFQGNSAPDKSGLPSDRFSAERTGGSVSTLTIQRTQQEDSAVYLCASSPTRTGGMNTEAFFGQGTRLTVV.

The chain couples TRBV30 to TRBJ1-3; a possible D gene is TRBD1 (6 bases). CDR1 is GTSNPN and CDR2 is SVGIG in the germline V gene (reference sequence). The CDR3 runs to 16 residues. Trimming removed 4 bases from V and 0 bases from J, with 16 bases in between. This chain's CDR3 is CAWIGDRTYSGNTIYF. The CDR3 DNA reads as TGTGCCTGGATAGGAGACAGGACGTACTCTGGAAACACCATATATTTT.

The V call is TRBV5-4, the J call TRBJ2-4, with D possibly matching TRBD1 (5 bases). Germline CDR1 SGHNT, CDR2 YYREEE (reference sequence). V was shortened by 2 bases and J by 10 bases, with 22 bases between the two germline ends. This CDR3 region has 16 residues. The CDR3 nucleotides read TGTGCCAGCAGCTTACCCGGACCTAGGGGTGTAGGAATTCAGTACTTC. This sequence encodes CASSLPGPRGVGIQYF.

This chain links TRBV28 with TRBJ1-1; a possible D gene is TRBD1 (5 bases). CDR1 is MDHEN, CDR2 SYDVKM, per germline. V lost 4 bases, J lost 7 bases, and 22 bases lay in between. The CDR3 has 16 residues. The CDR3: CASSSLRGLGKIEAFF. The CDR3 DNA follows: TGTGCCAGCAGTTCCCTAAGGGGCTTAGGTAAGATTGAAGCTTTCTTT.

The chain carries TRBV7-9 and TRBJ1-2, with D unresolved. The CDR3 length is 13 residues. Germline CDR1 and CDR2: SEHNR and FQNEAQ (reference sequence). Trimming stripped 1 base from V and 2 bases from J, with 5 bases between. The CDR3 reads CASSLVQNYGYTF. The CDR3 region has the DNA TGTGCCAGCAGCTTAGTACAGAACTATGGCTACACCTTC.

This clone occurred once. This chain uses TRBV7-2 with TRBJ1-3; tentatively, D is TRBD1 (6 bases). Germline V CDR1 and CDR2: SGHTA, FQGNSA. V was shortened by 1 base and J by 2 bases, with 12 bases between the two germline ends. CDR3 length equals 16 residues. CDR3 bases: TGTGCCAGCAGCTTAGGGGGACAATCGACTGGAAACACCATATATTTT. Protein: CASSLGGQSTGNTIYF.

This clone was seen only once. The chain uses TRBV10-3 and TRBJ2-2; 8 nucleotides match TRBD2. Germline-derived CDR1 and CDR2 are ENHRY and SYGVKD. The CDR3 length is 19 residues. Losses at the gene ends were 6 bases for V and 0 bases for J; bases not matched to a gene: 15. The CDR3 protein is CAISPFPPAGLANTGELFF. CDR3 bases: TGTGCCATCAGCCCTTTCCCCCCAGCGGGACTAGCGAACACCGGGGAGCTGTTTTTT.

The CDR3 is CASSEGYRLEVSYGYTF. The CDR3 DNA reads TGTGCCAGCAGTGAAGGATACAGGTTGGAAGTTAGCTATGGCTACACCTTC. The V call is TRBV6-1, the J call TRBJ1-2, with a possible D match to TRBD1 (5 bases). Germline CDR1 and CDR2: MNHNS and SASEGT. The CDR3 is 17 amino acids. V was clipped by 1 base and J by 4 bases, with 19 bases between them.

The chain couples TRBV27 to TRBJ2-1; 11 bases fit TRBD2. The J segment lost 3 bases and the V segment lost 3 bases, leaving 10 bases of the junction unmatched. This CDR3 spans 18 amino acids. Germline assignment: CDR1 MNHEY and CDR2 SMNVEV (reference sequence). The CDR3 protein is CASSFELAGVSNYNEQFF. The CDR3 DNA reads as TGTGCCAGCAGTTTCGAACTAGCGGGAGTATCTAACTACAATGAGCAGTTCTTC.

This clone came up once. The chain couples TRBV27 to TRBJ1-2; TRBD1 agrees at 7 bases. Trimming took 2 bases from V and 4 from J; bases not matched to a gene: 1. Germline-derived CDR1 and CDR2 are MNHEY and SMNVEV (reference sequence). The CDR3 loop spans 13 amino acids. The CDR3 protein is CASSLRDSYGYTF. The CDR3 DNA is TGTGCCAGCAGTTTACGGGACAGCTATGGCTACACCTTC.

The V gene is TRBV15, the J gene TRBJ2-7; 8 positions match TRBD2. The CDR3 has 18 residues. CDR1 is LNHNV, CDR2 YYDKDF, per germline (reference sequence). V shed 0 bases and J 0 bases; nucleotides not matched to a gene: 10. In DNA, the CDR3 is TGTGCCACCAGCAGAGAGTCTCCCGGGGGGGATCTCTCCTACGAGCAGTACTTC. Amino acids: CATSRESPGGDLSYEQYF. Supplemented by reference TRBV15 and TRBJ2-7, the full variable domain reads DAMVIQNPRYQVTQFGKPVTLSCSQTLNHNVMYWYQQKSSQAPKLLFHYYDKDFNNEADTPDNFQSRRPNTSFCFLDIRSPGLGDTAMYLCATSRESPGGDLSYEQYFGPGTRLTVT.

The V gene is TRBV11-2, the J gene TRBJ2-1, with 10 positions matching TRBD2. This CDR3 has 15 residues. The J segment lost 8 bases and the V segment lost 3 bases, leaving 7 bases of the junction unmatched. Looked up from germline, CDR1 is SGHAT and CDR2 is FQNNGV. The CDR3 sequence is CASSLPSGSAYEQFF. The CDR3 nucleotides are TGTGCCAGCAGCTTGCCTAGCGGGAGTGCTTATGAGCAGTTCTTC.

V gene TRBV2 combines with J gene TRBJ2-7, with 7 bases fitting TRBD2. CDR1 and CDR2 from the germline V gene are SNHLY and FYNNEI. CDR3 size: 14 residues. The V gene end was trimmed by 6 bases and the J gene end by 3 bases; junction bases not matched to a gene: 8. Here the CDR3 reads CASRGERGNYEQYF. Written as DNA, the CDR3 is TGTGCCAGCAGGGGGGAGCGGGGAAACTACGAGCAGTACTTC.

J is TRBJ2-5 and V is TRBV7-2, with D uncertain. The CDR3 consists of 13 residues. Trimming cost V 1 base and J 4 bases, with 7 bases left between them. CDR1 SGHTA and CDR2 FQGNSA come from the germline V gene. The CDR3 protein is CASSLGPIETQYF. In nucleotides, the CDR3 is TGTGCCAGCAGCTTAGGGCCGATAGAGACCCAGTACTTC.